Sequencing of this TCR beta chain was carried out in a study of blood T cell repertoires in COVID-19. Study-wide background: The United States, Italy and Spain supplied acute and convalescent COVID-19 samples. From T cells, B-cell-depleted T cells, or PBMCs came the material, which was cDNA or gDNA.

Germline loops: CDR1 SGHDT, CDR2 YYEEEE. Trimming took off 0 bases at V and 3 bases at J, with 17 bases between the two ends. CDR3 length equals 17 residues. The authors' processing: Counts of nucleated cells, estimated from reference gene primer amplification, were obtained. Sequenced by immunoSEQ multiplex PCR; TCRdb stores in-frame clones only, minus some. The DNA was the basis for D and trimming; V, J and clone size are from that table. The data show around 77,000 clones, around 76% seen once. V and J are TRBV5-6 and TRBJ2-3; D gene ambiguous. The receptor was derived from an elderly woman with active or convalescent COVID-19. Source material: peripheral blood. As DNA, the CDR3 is TGTGCCAGCAGCTTGGTCGAGGTTTACGGCAAGACAGATACGCAGTATTTT. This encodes CASSLVEVYGKTDTQYF. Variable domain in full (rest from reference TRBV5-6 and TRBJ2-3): DAGVTQSPTHLIKTRGQQVTLRCSPKSGHDTVSWYQQALGQGPQFIFQYYEEEERQRGNFPDRFSGHQFPNYSSELNVNALLLGDSALYLCASSLVEVYGKTDTQYFGPGTRLTVL.